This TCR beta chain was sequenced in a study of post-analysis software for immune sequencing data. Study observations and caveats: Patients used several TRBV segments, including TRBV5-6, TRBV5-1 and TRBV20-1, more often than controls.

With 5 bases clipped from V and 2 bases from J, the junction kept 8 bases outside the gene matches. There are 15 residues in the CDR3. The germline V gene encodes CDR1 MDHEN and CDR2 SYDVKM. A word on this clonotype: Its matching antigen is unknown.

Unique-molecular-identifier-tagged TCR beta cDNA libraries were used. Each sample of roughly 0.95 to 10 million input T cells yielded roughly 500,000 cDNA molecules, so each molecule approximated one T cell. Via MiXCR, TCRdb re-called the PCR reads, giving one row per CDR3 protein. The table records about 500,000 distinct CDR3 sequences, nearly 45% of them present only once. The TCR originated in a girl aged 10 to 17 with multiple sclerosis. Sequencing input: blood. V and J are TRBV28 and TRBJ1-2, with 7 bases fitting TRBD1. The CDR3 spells CASSIRQGTNYGYTF. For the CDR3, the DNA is TGTGCCAGCAGTATAAGACAGGGTACAAACTATGGCTACACCTTC.